This T cell receptor (beta chain) appears in the sequencing data of a study of T cell responses to AZD1222 COVID-19 vaccine. Looking at the study overall: Recipients boosted at about 4 weeks or about 12 weeks are pooled. Whole-study findings and limits: White British people made up most donors, females outnumbered males, and clonal diversity was possibly underestimated. Repertoire samples came only from after the peak T cell response.

TCRdb keeps only in-frame clones here, not all; method: immunoSEQ multiplex PCR. Among some 90,000 clones, approximately 89% were seen once, and the ten largest hold about 15%. The V end was cut by 7 bases, the J end by 0 bases, with 7 bases between. This CDR3 has 14 amino acids. In germline, CDR1 is MNHEY, CDR2 SVGAGI. A remark on this clone: No antigen is known for it.

The sequenced sample was peripheral blood, obtained on day 0 of AZD1222 vaccination. The receptor's source is an adult in good health. V usage is TRBV6-5 and J usage is TRBJ1-6; no reliable D call. CDR3 sequence reads: CASIPSSYNSPLHF. As DNA, the CDR3 is TGTGCCAGCATTCCGAGCTCCTATAATTCACCCCTCCACTTT.